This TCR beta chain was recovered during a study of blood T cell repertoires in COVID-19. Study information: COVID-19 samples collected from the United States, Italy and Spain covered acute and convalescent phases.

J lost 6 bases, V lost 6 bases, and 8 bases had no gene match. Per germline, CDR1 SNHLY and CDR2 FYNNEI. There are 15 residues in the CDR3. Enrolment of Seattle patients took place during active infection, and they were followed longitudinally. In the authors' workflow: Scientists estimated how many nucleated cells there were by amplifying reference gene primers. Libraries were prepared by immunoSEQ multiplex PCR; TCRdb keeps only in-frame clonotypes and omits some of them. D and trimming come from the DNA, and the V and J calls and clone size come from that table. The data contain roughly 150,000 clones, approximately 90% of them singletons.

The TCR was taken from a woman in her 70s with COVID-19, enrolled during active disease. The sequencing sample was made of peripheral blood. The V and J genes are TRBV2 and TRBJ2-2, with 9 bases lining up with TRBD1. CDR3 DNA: TGTGCCAGCAGAACACTACAGGGGGCGGCCGGGGAGCTGTTTTTT. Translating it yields CASRTLQGAAGELFF.